These 19 T cell receptor beta chains originate from one sample sequenced in a study of blood T cell repertoires in COVID-19. Data came from immunoSEQ multiplex PCR; TCRdb stores just in-frame clones and leaves some out. The table includes 120,000 or so clones, roughly 80% detected once. The specimen was peripheral blood. The receptors here all came from a human donor in a cohort sampled during active COVID-19.

This clone occurred once. This chain links TRBV6-1 with TRBJ2-5; TRBD1 matches 8 bases. V shed 3 bases, J shed 4 bases, and the junction held 4 bases outside the gene matches. CDR3 length equals 14 residues. Germline V gene sequence: CDR1 MNHNS, CDR2 SASEGT. The CDR3 is CASSDGQGRETQYF. The CDR3 region has the DNA TGTGCCAGCAGTGACGGACAGGGAAGAGAGACCCAGTACTTC.

V gene TRBV4-2 combines with J gene TRBJ1-4, with TRBD1 matching over 7 bases. This CDR3 has 13 residues. The J segment lost 8 bases and the V segment lost 4 bases, leaving 4 bases of the junction unmatched. Germline CDR1 and CDR2: LGHNA and YNFKEQ. CDR3 DNA: TGTGCCAGCAGCCCAGGGGGTAGAGAAAAACTGTTTTTT. It specifies CASSPGGREKLFF.

This clone was counted many times. The V call is TRBV27, the J call TRBJ1-1, with D maybe TRBD1 (5 bases). The CDR3 extends over 14 amino acids. Per the germline V gene, CDR1 is MNHEY and CDR2 is SMNVEV (reference sequence). Deletions cut 1 base from V and 5 bases from J, with 11 bases between. In DNA form, the CDR3 reads TGTGCCAGCAGTTTATTCCCAGGGTCGACTGAAGCTTTCTTT. Amino acid sequence: CASSLFPGSTEAFF.

The sample holds one count of this clone. This chain uses TRBV2 with TRBJ1-2; TRBD1 aligns across 10 bases. The CDR3 has 17 amino acids. V was pared by 8 bases and J by 2 bases, with 14 bases of the junction left unmatched. Germline V lookup: CDR1 SNHLY, CDR2 FYNNEI. CDR3 protein: CASARTGTGAGNYGYTF. Here the CDR3 DNA reads TGTGCCAGCGCCCGAACCGGGACAGGGGCCGGCAACTATGGCTACACCTTC.

The J gene is TRBJ1-2, the V gene TRBV12-3 or TRBV12-4; 8 bases map to TRBD1. The CDR3 has 13 residues. Trimming took 1 base from V and 6 from J; bases not matched to a gene: 1. The CDR3 is CASSLGTGNGYTF. Here the CDR3 DNA reads TGTGCCAGCAGTTTAGGGACAGGGAATGGCTACACCTTC.

The chain couples TRBV28 to TRBJ2-5, with 12 bases identical to TRBD2. After removal of 5 bases from V and 1 base from J, the junction contained 8 bases not matched to a gene. This CDR3 has 17 residues. CDR1 is MDHEN, CDR2 SYDVKM, per germline. The CDR3 protein is CASSQGLAGAVQETQYF. The CDR3 DNA sequence: TGTGCCAGCAGTCAGGGACTAGCGGGCGCTGTCCAAGAGACCCAGTACTTC.

This rearrangement joins TRBV27 to TRBJ1-2; 9 nucleotides agree with TRBD1. The ends lost 5 bases at V and 6 bases at J; junction bases unmatched: 4. In germline, CDR1 is MNHEY, CDR2 SMNVEV (reference sequence). The CDR3 runs to 13 residues. The CDR3 is CASSTWTGDGYTF. CDR3 DNA sequence: TGTGCCAGCAGTACCTGGACAGGGGATGGCTACACCTTC.

This clone appeared a single time. The genes are TRBV28 and TRBJ1-2; D is perhaps TRBD1 (5 bases). Germline loops: CDR1 MDHEN, CDR2 SYDVKM. This CDR3 has 16 amino acids. V was pared by 6 bases and J by 8 bases, with 25 bases between. CDR3 amino acids: CASSGFGGDAAWGYTF. Written as DNA, the CDR3 is TGTGCCAGCAGCGGGTTCGGGGGGGACGCCGCTTGGGGCTACACCTTC.

The V call is TRBV6-2 or TRBV6-3, the J call TRBJ2-3; TRBD2 might be the D (7 bases). The V gene's germline CDR1 is MNHEY and CDR2 SVGEGT. V was cut by 2 bases and J by 4 bases, with 13 bases left in between. This CDR3 has 15 residues. The CDR3 here is CASSYDGGRADTQYF. CDR3 nucleotide sequence: TGTGCCAGCAGTTACGACGGGGGGCGAGCAGATACGCAGTATTTT.

The chain is built from TRBV7-2 and TRBJ2-1; 7 bases fit TRBD1. With V trimmed by 2 bases and J by 4 bases, 5 bases remained unmatched. Germline V gives CDR1 SGHTA, CDR2 FQGNSA. The CDR3 length is 15 residues. Here the CDR3 DNA reads TGTGCCAGCAGCTTACAGCCAGGGGGTTACAATGAGCAGTTCTTC. Translation gives CASSLQPGGYNEQFF. Variable domain in full (rest from reference TRBV7-2 and TRBJ2-1): GAGVSQSPSNKVTEKGKDVELRCDPISGHTALYWYRQSLGQGLEFLIYFQGNSAPDKSGLPSDRFSAERTGGSVSTLTIQRTQQEDSAVYLCASSLQPGGYNEQFFGPGTRLTVL.

The V gene is TRBV7-6, the J gene TRBJ2-5, with D perhaps TRBD2 (5 bases). Trimming cost V 5 bases and J 6 bases, with 19 bases left between them. The CDR3 consists of 15 residues. Per germline, CDR1 SGHVS and CDR2 FNYEAQ. The CDR3 DNA reads TGTGCCAGCAGCCCACCGTATATGGACTCACAGACCCAGTACTTC. This encodes CASSPPYMDSQTQYF. Full variable domain (missing parts from reference TRBV7-6 and TRBJ2-5): GAGVSQSPRYKVTKRGQDVALRCDPISGHVSLYWYRQALGQGPEFLTYFNYEAQQDKSGLPNDRFSAERPEGSISTLTIQRTEQRDSAMYRCASSPPYMDSQTQYFGPGTRLLVL.

In this sample, this clone turned up once. V is TRBV2 and J is TRBJ2-3; 7 nucleotides agree with TRBD2. The germline gives CDR1 SNHLY, CDR2 FYNNEI. The CDR3 runs 15 residues. J lost 0 bases, V lost 5 bases, and 5 bases had no gene match. CDR3 nucleotide sequence: TGTGCCAGCAGTCGGACTAGTCCAAGCACAGATACGCAGTATTTT. Amino acids: CASSRTSPSTDTQYF.

The chain has TRBV4-3 and TRBJ2-1; tentatively, D is TRBD1 (6 bases). With 0 bases removed from V and 8 bases from J, the gap between germline ends came to 14 bases. This CDR3 is built from 15 residues. Germline CDR1 is LGHNA and CDR2 is YSLEER. The CDR3 DNA reads TGCGCCAGCAGCCAAGACGGGACACGGACGGATGAGCAGTTCTTC. It translates to CASSQDGTRTDEQFF.

This clone was detected once. V gene TRBV29-1 combines with J gene TRBJ2-3; 10 bases line up with TRBD2. Germline CDR1 reads SQVTM; CDR2 reads ANQGSEA. This CDR3 has 15 amino acids. With V trimmed by 6 bases and J by 3 bases, 9 bases remained unmatched. The CDR3 nucleotides are TGCAGCGTGGGGCAAGCGGGAGGGCCAACAGATACGCAGTATTTT. This encodes CSVGQAGGPTDTQYF.

The V call is TRBV9, the J call TRBJ2-1, with D tentatively TRBD2 (6 bases). V was pared by 9 bases and J by 2 bases, with 15 bases between. CDR1 is SGDLS and CDR2 is YYNGEE in the germline V gene. This CDR3 contains 14 residues. In DNA, the CDR3 is TGTGCCACCTCGAGGGACTTGACCTACAATGAGCAGTTCTTC. Amino acids: CATSRDLTYNEQFF.

The sample holds one count of this clone. This rearrangement joins TRBV27 to TRBJ1-4, with a possible D match to TRBD1 (5 bases). This CDR3 comprises 15 residues. Germline CDR1 reads MNHEY; CDR2 reads SMNVEV (reference sequence). The V gene lost 2 bases and the J gene lost 0 bases, with 7 bases spanning the gap. The CDR3 region has the DNA TGTGCCAGCAGTTTAGCGGGGGCAACTAATGAAAAACTGTTTTTT. Residues: CASSLAGATNEKLFF.

The V gene is TRBV27, the J gene TRBJ2-2, with 8 bases that match TRBD2. The CDR3 covers 17 residues. With V trimmed by 6 bases and J by 3 bases, 12 bases remained unmatched. Germline-derived CDR1 and CDR2 are MNHEY and SMNVEV (reference sequence). The CDR3 DNA follows: TGTGCCAGCAGGATACTGACGGGGGGGGCGGACACCGGGGAGCTGTTTTTT. Its translation is CASRILTGGADTGELFF.

This clone showed up just once. The V and J genes are TRBV3-1 (or the pseudogene TRBV3-2) and TRBJ1-3; D may be TRBD1 (5 bases). The CDR3 is made up of 15 amino acids. V lost 4 bases to trimming and J lost 10 bases, with 20 bases between them. Per the germline V gene, CDR1 is LGHDT and CDR2 is YNNKEL (reference sequence). This CDR3 reads CASSPGGILGATIYF. The CDR3 DNA reads TGTGCCAGCAGCCCCGGGGGGATACTGGGTGCGACCATATATTTT.

This clone was counted only a few times. The chain combines TRBV4-2 with TRBJ1-5, with D possibly being TRBD1 (5 bases). This CDR3 has 14 residues. Germline lookup yields CDR1 LGHNA and CDR2 YNFKEQ. V was pared by 2 bases and J by 4 bases, with 9 bases between. The CDR3: CASSQRGMNQPQHF. As DNA, the CDR3 is TGTGCCAGCAGCCAACGGGGGATGAATCAGCCCCAGCATTTT.